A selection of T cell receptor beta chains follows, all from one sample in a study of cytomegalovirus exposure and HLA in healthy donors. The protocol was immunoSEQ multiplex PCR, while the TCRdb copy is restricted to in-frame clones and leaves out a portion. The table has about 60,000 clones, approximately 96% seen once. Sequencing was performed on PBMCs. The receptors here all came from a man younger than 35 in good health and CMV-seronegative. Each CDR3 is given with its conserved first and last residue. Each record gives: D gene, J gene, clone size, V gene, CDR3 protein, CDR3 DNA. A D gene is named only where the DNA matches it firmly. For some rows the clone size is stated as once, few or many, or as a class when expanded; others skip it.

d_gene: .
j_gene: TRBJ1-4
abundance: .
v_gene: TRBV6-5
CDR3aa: CASSRTVSEKLFF
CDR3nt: TGTGCCAGCAGCCGGACAGTGTCTGAAAAACTGTTTTTT

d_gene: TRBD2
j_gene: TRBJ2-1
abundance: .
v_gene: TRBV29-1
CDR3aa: CSGGGRGPYNEQFF
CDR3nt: TGCAGCGGGGGGGGGAGGGGACCCTACAATGAGCAGTTCTTC

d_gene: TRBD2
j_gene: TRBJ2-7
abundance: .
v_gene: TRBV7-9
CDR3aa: CASSYGTSGTYEQYF
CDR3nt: TGTGCCAGCAGCTACGGGACTAGCGGAACCTACGAGCAGTACTTC

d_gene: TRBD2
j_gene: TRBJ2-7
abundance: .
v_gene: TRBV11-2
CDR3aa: CASSLDYSGSEQYF
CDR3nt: TGTGCCAGCAGCTTGGACTATAGCGGGAGCGAGCAGTACTTC

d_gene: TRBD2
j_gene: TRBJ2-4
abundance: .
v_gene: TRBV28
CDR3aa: CASLPGRTGGIQYF
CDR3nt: TGTGCCAGTTTGCCGGGACGCACGGGGGGCATTCAGTACTTC

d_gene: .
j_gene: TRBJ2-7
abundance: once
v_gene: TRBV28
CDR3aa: CASSSGGRLQIYEQYF
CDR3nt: TGTGCCAGCAGTTCCGGAGGGAGGCTGCAAATCTACGAGCAGTACTTC

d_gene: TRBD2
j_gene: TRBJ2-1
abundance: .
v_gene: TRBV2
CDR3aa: CASLAGSYNEQFF
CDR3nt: TGTGCCAGTCTAGCGGGATCATACAATGAGCAGTTCTTC

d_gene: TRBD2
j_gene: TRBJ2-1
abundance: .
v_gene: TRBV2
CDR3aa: CASLRLADTKWNEQFF
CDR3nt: TGTGCCAGCTTGAGACTAGCGGACACGAAATGGAATGAGCAGTTCTTC

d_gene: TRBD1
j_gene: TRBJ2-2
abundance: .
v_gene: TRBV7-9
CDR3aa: CASSLGTPGGVANTGELFF
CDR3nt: TGTGCCAGCAGCTTAGGGACTCCAGGGGGTGTAGCGAACACCGGGGAGCTGTTTTTT

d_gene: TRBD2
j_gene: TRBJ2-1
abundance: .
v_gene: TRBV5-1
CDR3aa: CASSTLAGKEQFF
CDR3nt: TGCGCCAGCAGCACACTAGCGGGAAAGGAGCAGTTCTTC

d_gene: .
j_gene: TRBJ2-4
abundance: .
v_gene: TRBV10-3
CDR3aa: CAIRDSEGKNIQYF
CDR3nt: TGTGCCATCAGGGACAGCGAGGGCAAAAACATTCAGTACTTC

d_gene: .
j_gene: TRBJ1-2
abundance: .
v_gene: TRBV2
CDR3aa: CASSEDGTSVPLYGYTF
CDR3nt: TGTGCCAGCAGTGAGGACGGGACTTCTGTCCCCCTCTATGGCTACACCTTC

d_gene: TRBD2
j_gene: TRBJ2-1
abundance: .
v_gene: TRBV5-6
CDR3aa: CASSSGLASYNEQFF
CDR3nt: TGTGCCAGCAGCTCTGGACTAGCGTCCTACAATGAGCAGTTCTTC

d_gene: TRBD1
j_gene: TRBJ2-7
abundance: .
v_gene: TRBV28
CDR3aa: CASLGQGATEQYF
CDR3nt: TGTGCCAGCTTAGGACAGGGGGCGACCGAGCAGTACTTC

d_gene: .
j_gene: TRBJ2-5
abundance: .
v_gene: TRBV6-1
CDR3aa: CASSEPRMVQETQYF
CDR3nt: TGTGCCAGCAGTGAACCGCGGATGGTTCAAGAGACCCAGTACTTC

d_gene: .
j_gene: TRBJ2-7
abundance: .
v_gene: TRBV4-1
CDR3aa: CASSQVSTYEQYF
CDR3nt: TGCGCCAGCAGCCAAGTGTCAACCTACGAGCAGTACTTC

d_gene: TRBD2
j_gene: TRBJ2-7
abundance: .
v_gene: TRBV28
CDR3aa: CASSLVLLAESSYEQYF
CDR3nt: TGTGCCAGCAGTTTAGTCCTACTAGCGGAGAGCTCCTACGAGCAGTACTTC

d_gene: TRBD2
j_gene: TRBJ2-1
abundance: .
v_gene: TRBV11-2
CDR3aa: CASSLDSASGRARRNEQFF
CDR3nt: TGTGCCAGCAGCTTAGACTCGGCTAGCGGGAGGGCCAGGCGGAATGAGCAGTTCTTC

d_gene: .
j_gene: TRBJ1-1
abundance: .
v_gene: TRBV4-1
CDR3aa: CASSQEGRGTEAFF
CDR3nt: TGCGCCAGCAGCCAAGAGGGCAGGGGCACTGAAGCTTTCTTT

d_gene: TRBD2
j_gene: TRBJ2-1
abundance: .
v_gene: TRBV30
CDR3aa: CAWSIIAGGPHNEQFF
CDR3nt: TGTGCCTGGAGTATAATAGCGGGAGGGCCCCACAATGAGCAGTTCTTC

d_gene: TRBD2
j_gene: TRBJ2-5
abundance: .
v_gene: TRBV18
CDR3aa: CASSPRFHGREVQETQYF
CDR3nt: TGTGCCAGCTCACCACGATTCCACGGGCGGGAGGTACAAGAGACCCAGTACTTC

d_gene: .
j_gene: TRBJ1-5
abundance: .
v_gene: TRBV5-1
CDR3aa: CASSLVSGGNQPQHF
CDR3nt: TGCGCCAGCAGCTTGGTTTCCGGGGGCAATCAGCCCCAGCATTTT

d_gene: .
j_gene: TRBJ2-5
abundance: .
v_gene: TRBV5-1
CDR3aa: CASSSGGGGGAETQYF
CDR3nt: TGCGCCAGCAGCTCCGGTGGGGGAGGTGGAGCGGAGACCCAGTACTTC

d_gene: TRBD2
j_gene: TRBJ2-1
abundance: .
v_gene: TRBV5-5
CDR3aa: CASSLALAVYNEQFF
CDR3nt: TGTGCCAGCAGCTTAGCACTAGCGGTCTACAATGAGCAGTTCTTC

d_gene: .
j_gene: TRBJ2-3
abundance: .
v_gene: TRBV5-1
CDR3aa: CASSLGAIGTDTQYF
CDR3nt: TGCGCCAGCAGCTTGGGGGCCATTGGTACAGATACGCAGTATTTT

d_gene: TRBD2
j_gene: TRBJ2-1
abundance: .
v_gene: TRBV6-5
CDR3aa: CASSSGGRATGEQFF
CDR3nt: TGTGCCAGCAGTTCCGGCGGGAGGGCCACCGGGGAGCAGTTCTTC

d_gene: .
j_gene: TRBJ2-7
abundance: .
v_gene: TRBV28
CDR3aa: CASSLSAAEWPYEQYF
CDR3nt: TGTGCCAGCAGTTTATCGGCCGCGGAATGGCCCTACGAGCAGTACTTC

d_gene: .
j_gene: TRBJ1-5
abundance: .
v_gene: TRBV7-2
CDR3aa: CASSLGGWQPQHF
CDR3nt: TGTGCCAGCAGCTTAGGGGGCTGGCAGCCCCAGCATTTT

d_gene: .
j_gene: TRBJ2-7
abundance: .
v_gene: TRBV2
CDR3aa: CASGGGAVYEQYF
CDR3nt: TGTGCCAGCGGGGGGGGCGCAGTCTACGAGCAGTACTTC

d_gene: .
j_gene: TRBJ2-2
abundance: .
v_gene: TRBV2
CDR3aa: CASSGWGRNTGELFF
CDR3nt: TGTGCCAGCAGTGGGTGGGGGCGCAACACCGGGGAGCTGTTTTTT

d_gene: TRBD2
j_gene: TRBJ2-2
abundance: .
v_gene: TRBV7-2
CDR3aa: CASSLGSGSGTGELFF
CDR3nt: TGTGCCAGCAGCTTAGGGAGCGGGAGTGGCACCGGGGAGCTGTTTTTT

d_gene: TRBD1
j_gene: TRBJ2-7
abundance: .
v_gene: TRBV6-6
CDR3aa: CATAGQGFYEQYF
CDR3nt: TGTGCCACAGCGGGACAGGGGTTTTACGAGCAGTACTTC

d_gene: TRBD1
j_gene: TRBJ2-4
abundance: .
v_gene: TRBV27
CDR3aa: CASRPGTGAMAKNIQYF
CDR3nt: TGTGCCAGCAGGCCCGGGACAGGGGCGATGGCCAAAAACATTCAGTACTTC

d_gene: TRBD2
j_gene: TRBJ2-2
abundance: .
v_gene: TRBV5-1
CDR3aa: CASSFQLAGDTGELFF
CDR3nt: TGCGCCAGCAGCTTCCAGCTAGCGGGAGATACCGGGGAGCTGTTTTTT

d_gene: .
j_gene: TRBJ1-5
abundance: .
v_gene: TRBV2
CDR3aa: CASSVGGSQPQHF
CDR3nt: TGTGCCAGCAGTGTGGGGGGGAGTCAGCCCCAGCATTTT

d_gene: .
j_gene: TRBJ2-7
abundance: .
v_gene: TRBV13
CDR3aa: CASSFRGSYEQYF
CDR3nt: TGTGCCAGCAGCTTTCGGGGCTCCTACGAGCAGTACTTC

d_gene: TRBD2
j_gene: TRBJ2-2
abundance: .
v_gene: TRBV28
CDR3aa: CASSITSGRAGELFF
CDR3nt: TGTGCCAGCAGTATAACTAGCGGGAGGGCCGGGGAGCTGTTTTTT

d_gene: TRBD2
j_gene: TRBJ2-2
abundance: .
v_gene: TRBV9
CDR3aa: CASSLLGGSGVTGELFF
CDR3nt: TGTGCCAGCAGCCTCCTAGGTGGTAGCGGGGTCACCGGGGAGCTGTTTTTT

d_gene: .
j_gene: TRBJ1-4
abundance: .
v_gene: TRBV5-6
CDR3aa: CASSLRGSVKEKLFF
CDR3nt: TGTGCCAGCAGCTTAAGGGGATCGGTAAAAGAAAAACTGTTTTTT

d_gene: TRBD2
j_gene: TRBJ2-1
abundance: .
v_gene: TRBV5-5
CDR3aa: CASSISGRSGNEQFF
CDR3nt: TGTGCCAGCAGCATTAGCGGGAGGTCGGGCAATGAGCAGTTCTTC

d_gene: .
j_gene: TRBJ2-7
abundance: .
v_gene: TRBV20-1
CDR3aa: CSALVTEQYF
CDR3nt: TGCAGTGCTCTAGTAACCGAGCAGTACTTC

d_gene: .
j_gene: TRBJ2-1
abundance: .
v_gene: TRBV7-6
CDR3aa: CASSRSPSSYNEQFF
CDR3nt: TGTGCCAGCAGCCGAAGTCCGAGCTCCTACAATGAGCAGTTCTTC

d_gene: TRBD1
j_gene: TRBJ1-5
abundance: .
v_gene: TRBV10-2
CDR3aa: CASGPGQGHQPQHF
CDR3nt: TGCGCCAGCGGACCGGGACAGGGGCATCAGCCCCAGCATTTT

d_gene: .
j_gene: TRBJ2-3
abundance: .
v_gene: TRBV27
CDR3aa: CASSRGQTSTDTQYF
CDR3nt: TGTGCCAGCAGTAGGGGACAAACTAGCACAGATACGCAGTATTTT